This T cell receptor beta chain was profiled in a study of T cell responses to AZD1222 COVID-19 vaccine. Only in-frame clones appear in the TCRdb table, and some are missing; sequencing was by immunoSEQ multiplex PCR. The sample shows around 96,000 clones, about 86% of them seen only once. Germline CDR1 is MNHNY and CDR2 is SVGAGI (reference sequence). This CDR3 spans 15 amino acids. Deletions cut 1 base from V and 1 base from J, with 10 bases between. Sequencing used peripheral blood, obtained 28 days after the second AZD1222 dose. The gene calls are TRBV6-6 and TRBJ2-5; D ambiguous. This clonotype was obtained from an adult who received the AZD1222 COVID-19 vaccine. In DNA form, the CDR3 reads TGTGCCAGCAGTTACTTGGTCCCGGGCCAAGAGACCCAGTACTTC. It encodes CASSYLVPGQETQYF.